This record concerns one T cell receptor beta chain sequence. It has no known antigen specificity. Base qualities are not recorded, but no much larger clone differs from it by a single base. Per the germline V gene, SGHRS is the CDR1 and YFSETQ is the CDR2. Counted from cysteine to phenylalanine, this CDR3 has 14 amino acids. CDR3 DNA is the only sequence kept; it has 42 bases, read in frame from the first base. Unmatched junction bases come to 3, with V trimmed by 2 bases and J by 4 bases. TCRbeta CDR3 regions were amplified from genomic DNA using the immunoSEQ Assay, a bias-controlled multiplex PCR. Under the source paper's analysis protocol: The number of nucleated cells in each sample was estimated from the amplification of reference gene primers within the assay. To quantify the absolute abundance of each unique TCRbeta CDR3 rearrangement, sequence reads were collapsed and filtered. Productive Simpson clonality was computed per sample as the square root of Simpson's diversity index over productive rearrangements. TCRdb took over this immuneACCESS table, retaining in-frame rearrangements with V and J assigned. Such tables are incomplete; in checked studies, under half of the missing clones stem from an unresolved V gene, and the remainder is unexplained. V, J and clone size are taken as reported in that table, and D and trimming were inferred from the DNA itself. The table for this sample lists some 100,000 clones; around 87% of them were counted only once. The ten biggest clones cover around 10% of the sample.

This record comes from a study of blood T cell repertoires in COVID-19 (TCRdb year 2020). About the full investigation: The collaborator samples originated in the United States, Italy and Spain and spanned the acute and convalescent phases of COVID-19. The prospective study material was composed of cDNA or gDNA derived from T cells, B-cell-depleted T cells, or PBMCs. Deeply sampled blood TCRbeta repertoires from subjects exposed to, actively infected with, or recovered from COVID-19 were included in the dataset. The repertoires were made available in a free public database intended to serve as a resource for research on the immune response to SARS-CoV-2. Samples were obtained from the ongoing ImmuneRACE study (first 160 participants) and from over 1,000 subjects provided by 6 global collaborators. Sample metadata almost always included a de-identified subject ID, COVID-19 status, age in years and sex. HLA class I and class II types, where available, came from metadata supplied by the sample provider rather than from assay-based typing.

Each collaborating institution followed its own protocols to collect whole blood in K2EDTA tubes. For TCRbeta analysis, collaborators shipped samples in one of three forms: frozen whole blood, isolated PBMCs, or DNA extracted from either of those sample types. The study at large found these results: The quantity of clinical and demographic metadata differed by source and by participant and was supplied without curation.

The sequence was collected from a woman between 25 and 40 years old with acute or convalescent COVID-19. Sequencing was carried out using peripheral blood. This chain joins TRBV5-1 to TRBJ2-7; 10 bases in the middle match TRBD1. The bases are TGCGCCAGCAGCTTCCGGGACAGGGGATACGAGCAGTACTTC. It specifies CASSFRDRGYEQYF.